The 12 T cell receptor beta chains reported below all come from one sample, sequenced in a study of CD8 T cells in ankylosing spondylitis. Study-wide points: About eight highly homologous variants made up a TCR beta motif that seemed to typify ankylosing spondylitis blood.

MiXCR, applied by TCRdb to the 5' RACE reads, yields one record per CDR3 protein. The profile shows a few hundred thousand distinct CDR3 sequences, about 16% of them singletons. Antigens for these TCRs are unknown. The sequencing input was blood, either unsorted or a sorted T cell fraction (not recorded which). The receptor set was obtained from a male donor with ankylosing spondylitis.

This clonotype was observed a few times. This chain uses TRBV28 with TRBJ2-6, with 10 bases lining up with TRBD1. CDR3 length: 17 residues. V was clipped by 2 bases and J by 1 base; unmatched bases: 2. Germline V gene data show CDR1 as MDHEN and CDR2 as SYDVKM. The CDR3 is CASSLGDRGSGANVLTF. The CDR3 nucleotides read TGTGCCAGCAGTTTAGGGGACAGGGGTTCTGGGGCCAACGTCCTGACTTTC. Supplemented by reference TRBV28 and TRBJ2-6, the full variable domain reads DVKVTQSSRYLVKRTGEKVFLECVQDMDHENMFWYRQDPGLGLRLIYFSYDVKMKEKGDIPEGYSVSREKKERFSLILESASTNQTSMYLCASSLGDRGSGANVLTFGAGSRLTVL.

J is TRBJ2-3 and V is TRBV9, with TRBD2 identical over 10 bases. Germline-derived CDR1 and CDR2 are SGDLS and YYNGEE. This CDR3 is built from 14 residues. The junction had 4 bases not matched to a gene; V was cut back by 3 bases and J by 6 bases. The CDR3 sequence: CASSGSGGRDTQYF. The DNA of the CDR3 is TGTGCCAGCAGCGGTAGCGGGGGGCGGGATACGCAGTATTTT.

The J gene is TRBJ2-1, the V gene TRBV7-8, with a possible D match to TRBD2 (6 bases). The germline gives CDR1 SGHVS, CDR2 FQNEAQ. CDR3 length: 13 amino acids. Trimming removed 0 bases at V and 12 bases at J, with 12 bases between. The CDR3 region is CASSLAGGEWQFF. For the CDR3, the DNA is TGTGCCAGCAGCTTAGCTGGCGGGGAATGGCAGTTCTTC.

CDR3 amino acids: CASSPHPTGIHTEAFF. The CDR3 bases are TGTGCCAGCAGTCCGCACCCTACAGGGATCCACACTGAAGCTTTCTTT. The rearrangement uses TRBV6-1 and TRBJ1-1; maybe TRBD1 (6 bases). V lost 5 bases and J lost 3, with 19 bases in between. This CDR3 region has 16 residues. The germline gives CDR1 MNHNS, CDR2 SASEGT.

This clonotype was detected only a few times. The V gene is TRBV29-1, the J gene TRBJ2-1; 8 bases are shared with TRBD2. The CDR3 extends over 14 amino acids. V gave up 3 bases and J gave up 6 bases; unmatched junction bases: 7. Germline lookup yields CDR1 SQVTM and CDR2 ANQGSEA. Written as DNA, the CDR3 is TGCAGCGTTGAGCGGGAGGAACGGGGCAATGAGCAGTTCTTC. Protein sequence: CSVEREERGNEQFF.

This clonotype was observed a few times. The chain couples TRBV12-3 or TRBV12-4 to TRBJ2-1; 15 bases are shared with TRBD2. V shed 4 bases, J shed 8 bases, and the junction held 6 bases outside the gene matches. The CDR3 is 16 residues long. CDR3 sequence (DNA): TGTGCCAGCAGTTGGGGGACTAGCGGGGGGCCGGATGAGCAGTTCTTC. It translates to CASSWGTSGGPDEQFF.

This clonotype was observed a few times. This chain uses TRBV20-1 with TRBJ2-2; TRBD2 is a possible D gene (5 bases). Germline assignment: CDR1 DFQATT and CDR2 SNEGSKA (reference sequence). Trimming took 1 base from V and 5 from J, leaving 11 bases between them. The CDR3 loop spans 14 amino acids. The CDR3 region is CSARGSSVTGELFF. Here the CDR3 DNA reads TGCAGTGCTAGAGGTAGTAGCGTTACCGGGGAGCTGTTTTTT.

This clonotype has only a few counts. This chain joins TRBV29-1 and TRBJ1-2; 9 nucleotides match TRBD1. Trimming took 7 bases from V and 6 from J; bases not matched to a gene: 3. The CDR3 covers 11 residues. Germline V gives CDR1 SQVTM, CDR2 ANQGSEA. The CDR3 region has the DNA TGCAGCGCAAGACAGGGGGATGGCTACACCTTC. Protein product: CSARQGDGYTF.

In this sample, this clonotype turned up a few times. The chain recombines TRBV14 with TRBJ2-1, with D maybe TRBD2 (5 bases). Germline values: CDR1 SGHDN, CDR2 FVKESK. This CDR3 comprises 16 residues. V was trimmed by 1 base and J by 4 bases, leaving 14 bases between them. The DNA for the CDR3 is TGTGCCAGCAGCCAAGGGGTCATCTGGGAGTACAATGAGCAGTTCTTC. Translation gives CASSQGVIWEYNEQFF.

This clonotype was seen only a few times. The V gene is TRBV27, the J gene TRBJ1-1; perhaps TRBD1 as D (6 bases). CDR3 length equals 14 residues. Germline V gives CDR1 MNHEY, CDR2 SMNVEV (reference sequence). V lost 7 bases and J lost 8, with 20 bases in between. The CDR3 DNA reads as TGTGCCAGCATGGGGCCAGACAGGTACCCCGAAGCTTTCTTT. Protein product: CASMGPDRYPEAFF.

This rearrangement joins TRBV11-2 to TRBJ2-1; a possible D gene is TRBD2 (7 bases). The CDR3 extends over 13 amino acids. The germline CDR1 and CDR2 sequences are SGHAT and FQNNGV. Trimming removed 5 bases at V and 10 bases at J, with 15 bases between. The CDR3 region has the DNA TGTGCCAGCAGCCGGGGGGCGGAGTACGAGCAGTTCTTC. It is translated as CASSRGAEYEQFF. Full variable domain (outside the CDR3, taken from reference TRBV11-2 and TRBJ2-1): EAGVAQSPRYKIIEKRQSVAFWCNPISGHATLYWYQQILGQGPKLLIQFQNNGVVDDSQLPKDRFSAERLKGVDSTLKIQPAKLEDSAVYLCASSRGAEYEQFFGPGTRLTVL.

This clonotype has just a few counts. This sequence joins TRBV20-1 and TRBJ2-5, with 7 bases fitting TRBD2. CDR3 length: 15 residues. Germline loops: CDR1 DFQATT, CDR2 SNEGSKA (reference sequence). The V gene end was trimmed by 2 bases and the J gene end by 2 bases; junction bases not matched to a gene: 8. The CDR3 DNA reads TGCAGTGCTAGATCACGGGGGGTAATACAAGAGACCCAGTACTTC. Translated: CSARSRGVIQETQYF.